These 13 T cell receptor beta chains share one sample of origin, sequenced in a study of Graves' ophthalmopathy and Graves' hyperthyroidism. Amplified material comprised TCR beta CDR3 regions derived from RNA transcripts. HTBI primers primed a first-round RT-PCR, and a second-round multiplex PCR followed. TCRdb fed the multiplex PCR reads into MiXCR, producing one record per CDR3 protein. The repertoire holds about 640,000 distinct CDR3 sequences, with roughly 41% as singletons. Sequenced: peripheral blood. These receptor sequences come from an adult man with Graves' ophthalmopathy.

J is TRBJ2-7 and V is TRBV6-5; 8 nucleotides agree with TRBD1. V trimming: 0 bases; J trimming: 6 bases; junction bases outside the gene matches: 4. Germline CDR1 MNHEY, CDR2 SVGAGI. The CDR3 contains 14 residues. CDR3 protein: CASSYSQGAVEQYF. The CDR3 coding sequence is TGTGCCAGCAGTTACTCCCAGGGGGCAGTCGAGCAGTACTTC.

This clonotype was counted a single time. A much larger clone sits a single nucleotide away, making a read error possible. The gene calls are TRBV20-1 and TRBJ1-1; D may be TRBD1 (6 bases). The CDR3 runs 13 residues. V shed 0 bases and J shed 10 bases, with 15 bases lying between them. The germline CDR1 and CDR2 sequences are DFQATT and SNEGSKA (reference sequence). CDR3 nucleotide sequence: TGCAGTGCTAGAGATTCAGGGGTTGGAACAGCTTTCTTT. Translating gives CSARDSGVGTAFF.

This clonotype was seen at least ten times. The V call is TRBV7-9, the J call TRBJ1-1; D gene ambiguous. The CDR3 loop spans 14 amino acids. Germline V CDR1 and CDR2: SEHNR, FQNEAQ (reference sequence). V was shortened by 4 bases and J by 1 base, with 10 bases between the two germline ends. Written as DNA, the CDR3 is TGTGCCAGCAGCTCCCCCTCTGGGAACACTGAAGCTTTCTTT. This codes for CASSSPSGNTEAFF.

This clonotype was counted ten times or more. This sequence joins TRBV29-1 and TRBJ2-7; 14 nucleotides agree with TRBD2. This CDR3 is 13 amino acids long. Trimming took 4 bases from V and 7 from J; bases not matched to a gene: 3. Germline V gives CDR1 SQVTM, CDR2 ANQGSEA. CDR3 coding DNA: TGCAGCGTTGGACTAGCGGGAGGGCAAGAGCAGTACTTC. Translation: CSVGLAGGQEQYF.

This clonotype was counted many times. The V call is TRBV19, the J call TRBJ1-4, with 7 positions matching TRBD1. The junction had 4 bases not matched to a gene; V was cut back by 8 bases and J by 4 bases. CDR1 and CDR2 from the germline V gene are LNHDA and SQIVND (reference sequence). This CDR3 has 13 residues. CDR3 in DNA: TGTGCCAGTTCCAGGGGGAATAATGAAAAACTGTTTTTT. It encodes CASSRGNNEKLFF. Filled out from reference TRBV19 and TRBJ1-4, the complete variable domain reads DGGITQSPKYLFRKEGQNVTLSCEQNLNHDAMYWYRQDPGQGLRLIYYSQIVNDFQKGDIAEGYSVSREKKESFPLTVTSAQKNPTAFYLCASSRGNNEKLFFGSGTQLSVL.

The chain links TRBV6-5 to TRBJ2-2; possibly TRBD1 for D (6 bases). This CDR3 is 14 amino acids long. Looked up from germline, CDR1 is MNHEY and CDR2 is SVGAGI. The germline V and J ends were trimmed by 6 bases and 3 bases, with 11 bases remaining between them. In DNA, the CDR3 is TGTGCCAGCAGACCTAACAGGGACACCGGGGAGCTGTTTTTT. This encodes CASRPNRDTGELFF.

This clonotype was observed a handful of times. This chain uses TRBV5-4 with TRBJ2-7; D not certain. The CDR3 sequence is 16 residues long. Trimming shortened V by 2 bases and J by 2 bases, and 17 bases separated the two germline ends. Germline-derived CDR1 and CDR2 are SGHNT and YYREEE (reference sequence). The CDR3 protein is CASSFGAGFVPYEQYF. CDR3 sequence (DNA): TGTGCCAGCAGCTTTGGTGCTGGGTTTGTACCCTACGAGCAGTACTTC.

On this clonotype: A single base separates this from a much larger clone, so it may be a read error. The rearrangement joins TRBV10-3 to TRBJ1-4, with D possibly being TRBD1 (5 bases). The V end was cut by 6 bases, the J end by 3 bases, with 8 bases between. Germline V gene lookup returns CDR1 ENHRY and CDR2 SYGVKD. The CDR3 covers 13 residues. This CDR3 is CAISRQSNEKLFF. As DNA, the CDR3 is TGTGCCATCAGCCGACAGTCTAATGAAAAACTGTTTTTT.

This clonotype was observed many times. This rearrangement joins TRBV7-8 to TRBJ2-7, with 10 bases aligning to TRBD1. The germline V gene has CDR1 SGHVS and CDR2 FQNEAQ. Unmatched junction bases numbered 8, after V lost 5 bases and J lost 7 bases. The CDR3 extends over 14 amino acids. The CDR3 is CASSPSTGGREQYF. The CDR3 bases are TGTGCCAGCAGCCCGTCGACAGGGGGCAGGGAGCAGTACTTC.

This clonotype was recorded at least ten times. The chain uses TRBV29-1 and TRBJ2-7, with D unclear. V was shortened by 1 base and J by 3 bases, with 7 bases between the two germline ends. In germline, CDR1 is SQVTM, CDR2 ANQGSEA. The CDR3 totals 12 residues. DNA of the CDR3: TGCAGCGTTGAAGGATCGCGCTACGAGCAGTACTTC. Its protein product is CSVEGSRYEQYF.

This clonotype was recorded many times. V gene TRBV7-9 combines with J gene TRBJ2-7, with 11 bases that match TRBD2. The V gene's germline CDR1 is SEHNR and CDR2 FQNEAQ (reference sequence). This CDR3 comprises 14 residues. The V and J ends lost 10 bases and 4 bases, in that order; junction bases with no gene match: 9. DNA for the CDR3: TGTGCCACCCATACTAGCGGGAGTGAGTACGAGCAGTACTTC. It is translated as CATHTSGSEYEQYF.

About this clonotype: A much larger clone lies a single base off, so this may be a read error. CDR3 bases: TGTGCCGGCGCAACTAGCGGGGGGGGCACCGGGGAGCTGTTTTTT. Translated: CAGATSGGGTGELFF. The chain links TRBV2 to TRBJ2-2, with 13 bases that match TRBD2. Losses at the gene ends were 11 bases for V and 4 bases for J; bases not matched to a gene: 7. Per germline, CDR1 SNHLY and CDR2 FYNNEI. The CDR3 totals 15 residues.

This clonotype was detected many times. The chain joins TRBV7-8 to TRBJ1-1, with 9 bases lining up with TRBD1. The CDR3 covers 16 residues. V gave up 1 base and J gave up 2 bases; unmatched junction bases: 5. Germline V gene sequence: CDR1 SGHVS, CDR2 FQNEAQ. The DNA of the CDR3 is TGTGCCAGCAGCTTAGGGACAGGGGATGACAACACTGAAGCTTTCTTT. Translation gives CASSLGTGDDNTEAFF.